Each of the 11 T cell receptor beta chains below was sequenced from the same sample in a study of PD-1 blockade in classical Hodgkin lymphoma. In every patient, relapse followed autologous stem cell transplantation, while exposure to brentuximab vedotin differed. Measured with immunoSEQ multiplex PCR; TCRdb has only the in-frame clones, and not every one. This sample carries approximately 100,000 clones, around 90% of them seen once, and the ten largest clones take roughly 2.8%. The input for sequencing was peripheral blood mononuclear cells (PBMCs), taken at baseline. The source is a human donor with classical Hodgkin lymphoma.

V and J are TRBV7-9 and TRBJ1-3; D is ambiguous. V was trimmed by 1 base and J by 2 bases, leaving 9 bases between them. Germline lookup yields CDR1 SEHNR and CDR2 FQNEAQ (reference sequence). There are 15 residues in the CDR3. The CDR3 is CASSLGEGTGNTIYF. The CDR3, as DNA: TGTGCCAGCAGCTTAGGGGAAGGGACTGGAAACACCATATATTTT.

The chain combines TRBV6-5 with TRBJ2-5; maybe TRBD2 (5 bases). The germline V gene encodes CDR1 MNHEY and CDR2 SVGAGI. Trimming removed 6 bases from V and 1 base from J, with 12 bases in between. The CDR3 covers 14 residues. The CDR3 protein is CASSATRTQETQYF. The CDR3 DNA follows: TGTGCCAGCAGCGCCACTAGAACCCAAGAGACCCAGTACTTC.

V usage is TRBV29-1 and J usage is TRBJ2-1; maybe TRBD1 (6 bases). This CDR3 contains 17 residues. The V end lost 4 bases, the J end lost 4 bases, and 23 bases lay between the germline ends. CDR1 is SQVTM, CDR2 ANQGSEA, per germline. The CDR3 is CSVVVQGSGSPYNEQFF. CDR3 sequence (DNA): TGCAGCGTTGTGGTCCAGGGGTCGGGAAGCCCTTACAATGAGCAGTTCTTC.

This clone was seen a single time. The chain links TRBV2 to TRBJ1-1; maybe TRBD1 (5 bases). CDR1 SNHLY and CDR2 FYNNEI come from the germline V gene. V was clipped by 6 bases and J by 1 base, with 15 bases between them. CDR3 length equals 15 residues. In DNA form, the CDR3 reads TGTGCCAGCAGGGCCTCCGGGACGGCGAACACTGAAGCTTTCTTT. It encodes CASRASGTANTEAFF.

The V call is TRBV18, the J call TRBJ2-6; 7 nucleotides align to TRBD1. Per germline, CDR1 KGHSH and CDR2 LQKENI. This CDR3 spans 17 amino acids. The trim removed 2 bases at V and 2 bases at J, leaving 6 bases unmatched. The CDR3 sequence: CASSPETGSPGANVLTF. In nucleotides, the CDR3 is TGTGCCAGCTCACCAGAGACAGGGTCCCCTGGGGCCAACGTCCTGACTTTC.

The CDR3 sequence is CARSDRASYEQYF. Here the CDR3 DNA reads TGTGCCAGAAGCGACAGGGCTTCCTACGAGCAGTACTTC. This chain joins TRBV5-3 and TRBJ2-7; 7 bases fit TRBD1. TRBV5-3 is identified as an open reading frame with a role that is uncertain. The CDR3 runs to 13 residues. The V gene end was trimmed by 4 bases and the J gene end by 1 base; junction bases not matched to a gene: 2.

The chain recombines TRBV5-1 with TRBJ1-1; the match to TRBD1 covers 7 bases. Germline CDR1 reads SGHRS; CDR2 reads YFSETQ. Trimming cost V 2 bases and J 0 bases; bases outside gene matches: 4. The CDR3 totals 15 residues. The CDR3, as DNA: TGCGCCAGCAGCTTAATACAGGGGATGAACACTGAAGCTTTCTTT. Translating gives CASSLIQGMNTEAFF. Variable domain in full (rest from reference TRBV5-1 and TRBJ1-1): KAGVTQTPRYLIKTRGQQVTLSCSPISGHRSVSWYQQTPGQGLQFLFEYFSETQRNKGNFPGRFSGRQFSNSRSEMNVSTLELGDSALYLCASSLIQGMNTEAFFGQGTRLTVV.

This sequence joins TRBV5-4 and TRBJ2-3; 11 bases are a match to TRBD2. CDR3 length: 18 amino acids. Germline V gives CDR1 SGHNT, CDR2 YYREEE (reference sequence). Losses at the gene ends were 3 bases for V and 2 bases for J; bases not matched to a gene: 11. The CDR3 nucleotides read TGTGCCAGCAGCTCGAAACGCGGGACTAGCGGATACACAGATACGCAGTATTTT. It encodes CASSSKRGTSGYTDTQYF.

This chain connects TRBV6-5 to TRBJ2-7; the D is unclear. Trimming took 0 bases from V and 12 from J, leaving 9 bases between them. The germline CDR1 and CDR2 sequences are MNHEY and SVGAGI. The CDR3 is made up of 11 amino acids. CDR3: CASSYSGNRYF. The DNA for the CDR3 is TGTGCCAGCAGTTACTCTGGAAATCGGTACTTC.

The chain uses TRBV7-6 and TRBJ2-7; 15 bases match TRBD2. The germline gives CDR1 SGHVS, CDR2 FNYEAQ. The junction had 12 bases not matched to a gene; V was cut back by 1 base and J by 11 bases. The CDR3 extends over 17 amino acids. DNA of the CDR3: TGTGCCAGCAGCTTAGTTCGGAGGACTAGCGGGAGGGCCCAAAAGTACTTC. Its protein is CASSLVRRTSGRAQKYF.

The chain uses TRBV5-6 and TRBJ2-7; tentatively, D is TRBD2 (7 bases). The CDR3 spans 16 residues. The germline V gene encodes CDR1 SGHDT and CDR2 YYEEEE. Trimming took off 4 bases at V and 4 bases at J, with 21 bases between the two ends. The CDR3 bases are TGTGCCAGCAGCCCGATCGCTTGGGGGCGGGAGTACGAGCAGTACTTC. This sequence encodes CASSPIAWGREYEQYF.